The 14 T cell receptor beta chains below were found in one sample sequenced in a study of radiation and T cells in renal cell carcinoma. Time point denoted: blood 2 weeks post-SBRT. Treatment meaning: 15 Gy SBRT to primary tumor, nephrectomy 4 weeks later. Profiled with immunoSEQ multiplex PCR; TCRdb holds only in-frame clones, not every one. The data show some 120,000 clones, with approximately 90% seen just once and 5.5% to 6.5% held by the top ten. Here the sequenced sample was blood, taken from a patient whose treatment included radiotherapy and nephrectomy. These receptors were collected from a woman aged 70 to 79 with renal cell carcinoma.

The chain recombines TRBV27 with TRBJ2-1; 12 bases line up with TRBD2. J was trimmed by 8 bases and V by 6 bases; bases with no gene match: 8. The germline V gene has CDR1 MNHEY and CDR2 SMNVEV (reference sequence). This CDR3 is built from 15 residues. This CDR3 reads CASRPSGGAFDEQFF. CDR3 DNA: TGTGCCAGCAGGCCTAGCGGGGGGGCATTCGATGAGCAGTTCTTC.

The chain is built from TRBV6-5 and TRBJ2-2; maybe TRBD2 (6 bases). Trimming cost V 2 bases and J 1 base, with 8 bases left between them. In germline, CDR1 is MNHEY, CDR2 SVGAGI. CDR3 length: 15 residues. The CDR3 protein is CASSYRGKNTGELFF. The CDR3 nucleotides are TGTGCCAGCAGTTACCGGGGGAAGAACACCGGGGAGCTGTTTTTT.

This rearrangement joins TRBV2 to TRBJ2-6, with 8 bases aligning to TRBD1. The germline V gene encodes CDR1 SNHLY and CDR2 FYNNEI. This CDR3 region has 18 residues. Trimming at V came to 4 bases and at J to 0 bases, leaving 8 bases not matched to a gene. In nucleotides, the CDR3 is TGTGCCAGCAGTGGTCCCGGGACAGGTCTCTCTGGGGCCAACGTCCTGACTTTC. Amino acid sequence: CASSGPGTGLSGANVLTF.

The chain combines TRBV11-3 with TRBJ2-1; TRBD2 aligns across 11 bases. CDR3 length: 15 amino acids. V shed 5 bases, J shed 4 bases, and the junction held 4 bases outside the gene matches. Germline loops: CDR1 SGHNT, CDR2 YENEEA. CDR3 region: CASSVSGGDYNEQFF. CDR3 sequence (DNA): TGTGCCAGCAGCGTTAGCGGGGGGGATTACAATGAGCAGTTCTTC.

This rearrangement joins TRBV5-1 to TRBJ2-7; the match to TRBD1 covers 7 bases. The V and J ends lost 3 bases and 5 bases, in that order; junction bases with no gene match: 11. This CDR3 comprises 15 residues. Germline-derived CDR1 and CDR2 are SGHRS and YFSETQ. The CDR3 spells CASSSKKRQGDEQYF. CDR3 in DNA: TGCGCCAGCAGCTCGAAGAAAAGGCAGGGGGACGAGCAGTACTTC.

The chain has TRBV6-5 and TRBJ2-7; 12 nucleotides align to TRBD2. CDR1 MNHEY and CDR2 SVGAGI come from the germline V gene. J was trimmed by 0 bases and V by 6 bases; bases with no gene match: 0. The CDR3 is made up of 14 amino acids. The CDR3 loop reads CASRLAGGSYEQYF. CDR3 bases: TGTGCCAGCAGACTAGCGGGGGGCTCCTACGAGCAGTACTTC.

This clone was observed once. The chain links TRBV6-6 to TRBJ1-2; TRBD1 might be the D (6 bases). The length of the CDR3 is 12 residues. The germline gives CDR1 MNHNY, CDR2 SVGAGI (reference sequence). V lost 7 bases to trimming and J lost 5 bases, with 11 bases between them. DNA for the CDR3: TGTGCCAGCACACAACAGGGATATGGCTACACCTTC. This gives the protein CASTQQGYGYTF.

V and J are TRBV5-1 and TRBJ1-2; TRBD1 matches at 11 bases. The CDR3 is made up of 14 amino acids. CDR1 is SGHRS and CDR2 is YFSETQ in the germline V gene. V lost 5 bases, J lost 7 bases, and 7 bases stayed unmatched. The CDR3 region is CASSTDRGLSGYTF. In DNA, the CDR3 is TGCGCCAGCAGTACGGACAGGGGGCTTAGTGGCTACACCTTC.

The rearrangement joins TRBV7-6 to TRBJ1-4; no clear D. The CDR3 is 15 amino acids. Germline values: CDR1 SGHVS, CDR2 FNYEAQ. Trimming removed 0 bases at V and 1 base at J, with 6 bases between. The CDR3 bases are TGTGCCAGCAGCTTAGCCTTGGGAACTAATGAAAAACTGTTTTTT. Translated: CASSLALGTNEKLFF.

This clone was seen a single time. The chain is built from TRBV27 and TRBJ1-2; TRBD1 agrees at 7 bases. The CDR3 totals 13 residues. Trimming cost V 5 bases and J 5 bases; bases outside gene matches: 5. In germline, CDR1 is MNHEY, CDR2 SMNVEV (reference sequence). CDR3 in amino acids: CASSRQGRYGYTF. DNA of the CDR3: TGTGCCAGCAGTCGACAGGGAAGGTATGGCTACACCTTC.

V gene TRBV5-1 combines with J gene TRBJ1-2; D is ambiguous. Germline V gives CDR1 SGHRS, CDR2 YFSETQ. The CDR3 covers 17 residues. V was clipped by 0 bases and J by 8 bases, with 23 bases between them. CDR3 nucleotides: TGCGCCAGCAGCTTGGCGGAACGTCCCGGCGAAAGAGAGGGCTACACCTTC. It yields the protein CASSLAERPGEREGYTF.

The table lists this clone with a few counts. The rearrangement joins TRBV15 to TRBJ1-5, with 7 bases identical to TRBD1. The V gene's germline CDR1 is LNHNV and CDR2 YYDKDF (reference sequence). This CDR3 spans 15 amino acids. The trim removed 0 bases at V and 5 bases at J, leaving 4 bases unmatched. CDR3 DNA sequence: TGTGCCACCAGCAGAGACAGGGGGGAGCATCAGCCCCAGCATTTT. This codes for CATSRDRGEHQPQHF.

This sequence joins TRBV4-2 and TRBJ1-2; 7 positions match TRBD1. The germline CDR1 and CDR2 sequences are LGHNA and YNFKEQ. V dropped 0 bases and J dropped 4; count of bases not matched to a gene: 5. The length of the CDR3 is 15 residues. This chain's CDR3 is CASSQDDRAVYGYTF. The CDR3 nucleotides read TGTGCCAGCAGCCAAGATGACAGGGCTGTCTATGGCTACACCTTC.

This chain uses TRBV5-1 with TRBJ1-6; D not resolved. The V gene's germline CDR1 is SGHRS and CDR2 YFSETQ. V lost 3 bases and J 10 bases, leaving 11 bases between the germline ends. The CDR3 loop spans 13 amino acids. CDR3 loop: CASSSDGGSPLHF. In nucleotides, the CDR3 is TGCGCCAGCAGCTCGGACGGAGGGTCACCCCTCCACTTT. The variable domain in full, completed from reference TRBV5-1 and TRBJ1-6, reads KAGVTQTPRYLIKTRGQQVTLSCSPISGHRSVSWYQQTPGQGLQFLFEYFSETQRNKGNFPGRFSGRQFSNSRSEMNVSTLELGDSALYLCASSSDGGSPLHFGNGTRLTVT.